This note documents a single T cell receptor (beta chain) sequence. Its specificity is not known. The TCR library protocol attached unique molecular identifiers to the individual cDNA molecules. Each CDR3 protein gets one entry after TCRdb re-called the 5' RACE reads with MiXCR. The repertoire holds fewer than 90,000 distinct CDR3 sequences, 14% seen once, with 11% in the top ten. This entry comes from a study of early T cells in non-severe SARS-CoV-2 infection. For the study at large: The sequenced material was bulk RNA from unsorted whole blood, and its chains were unpaired.

Study-level findings and limits: Matching against VDJdb likely underestimated virus-specific expansions, favoring anti-spike CD8.

The CDR3 has 15 residues. Germline V gives CDR1 SEHNR, CDR2 FQNEAQ (reference sequence). V was clipped by 1 base and J by 4 bases; unmatched bases: 6. Sequencing was done on a sample of whole blood. The receptor comes from an adult who was a healthcare worker with PCR-confirmed SARS-CoV-2 infection or an uninfected control (not recorded which). The chain couples TRBV7-9 to TRBJ2-5, with 7 bases matching TRBD1. The CDR3 sequence is CASSLELGGGETQYF. CDR3 in DNA: TGTGCCAGCAGCTTAGAATTAGGGGGCGGAGAGACCCAGTACTTC.